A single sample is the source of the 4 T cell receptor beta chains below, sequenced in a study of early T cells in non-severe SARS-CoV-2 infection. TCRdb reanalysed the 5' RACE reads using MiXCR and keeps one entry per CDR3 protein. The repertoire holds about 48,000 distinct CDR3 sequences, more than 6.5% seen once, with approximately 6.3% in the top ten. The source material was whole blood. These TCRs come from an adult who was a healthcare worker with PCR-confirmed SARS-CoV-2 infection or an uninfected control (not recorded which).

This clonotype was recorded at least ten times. CDR3 residues: CASSQDDWSDYNEQFF. CDR3 sequence (DNA): TGCGCCAGCAGCCAAGATGATTGGTCGGATTACAATGAGCAGTTCTTC. The chain is built from TRBV4-3 and TRBJ2-1; no clear D. The germline V gene has CDR1 LGHNA and CDR2 YSLEER. This CDR3 contains 16 residues. Trimming removed 0 bases at V and 4 bases at J, with 13 bases between.

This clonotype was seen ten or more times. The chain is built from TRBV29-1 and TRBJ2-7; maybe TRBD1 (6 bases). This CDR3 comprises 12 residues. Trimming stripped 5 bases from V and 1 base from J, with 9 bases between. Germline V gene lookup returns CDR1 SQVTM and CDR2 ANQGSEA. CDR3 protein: CSVKQGSYEQYF. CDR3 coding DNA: TGCAGCGTTAAGCAGGGGTCCTACGAGCAGTACTTC.

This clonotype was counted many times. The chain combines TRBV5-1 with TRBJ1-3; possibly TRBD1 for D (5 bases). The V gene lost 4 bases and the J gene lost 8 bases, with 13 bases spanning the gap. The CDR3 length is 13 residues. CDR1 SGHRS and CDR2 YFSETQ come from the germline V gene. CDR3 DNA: TGCGCCAGCAGCCCCCGGGGGATAGACACCATATATTTT. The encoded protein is CASSPRGIDTIYF.

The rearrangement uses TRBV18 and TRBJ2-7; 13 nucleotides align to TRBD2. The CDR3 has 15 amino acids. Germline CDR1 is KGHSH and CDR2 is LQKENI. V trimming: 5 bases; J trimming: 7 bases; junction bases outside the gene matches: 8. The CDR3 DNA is TGTGCCAGCTCAGGAACTAGCGGGGGGGCCGTTGAGCAGTACTTC. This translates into CASSGTSGGAVEQYF.